These 8 T cell receptor beta chains came from one sample sequenced in a study of T cell repertoires in cytomegalovirus infection. One entry per CDR3 protein, called by TCRdb with MiXCR from the reads. The sample yields about 250,000 distinct CDR3 sequences, under 8.5% seen once. The material sequenced was PBMCs. The receptors were sampled from a human donor in good health (CMV status not recorded). Some clones in this sample may be carry-over from other donors' samples.

This clonotype was seen repeatedly, ten times or more. The chain carries TRBV20-1 and TRBJ1-5; D is unclear. The CDR3 totals 12 residues. Per the germline V gene, CDR1 is DFQATT and CDR2 is SNEGSKA (reference sequence). The ends were cut back, 1 base at V and 5 bases at J, with 6 bases in the middle. Here the CDR3 DNA reads TGCAGTGCTAGAGGTGTGGATCAGCCCCAGCATTTT. Its translation: CSARGVDQPQHF.

This clonotype was recorded at least ten times. The genes are TRBV7-9 and TRBJ1-2, with a possible D match to TRBD1 (6 bases). This CDR3 contains 12 residues. With 7 bases removed from V and 10 bases from J, the gap between germline ends came to 16 bases. The germline gives CDR1 SEHNR, CDR2 FQNEAQ (reference sequence). The CDR3 region is CASTSGGRDYTF. The CDR3 region has the DNA TGTGCCAGCACCTCGGGGGGCCGAGACTACACCTTC.

This clonotype came up many times. This chain uses TRBV6-2 or TRBV6-3 with TRBJ2-2; D gene uncertain. Trimming shortened V by 8 bases and J by 6 bases, and 13 bases separated the two germline ends. Per the germline V gene, CDR1 is MNHEY and CDR2 is SVGEGT. The CDR3 has 13 amino acids. The CDR3 loop reads CASCWVGSGELFF. The CDR3 nucleotides are TGTGCCAGCTGCTGGGTAGGGTCCGGGGAGCTGTTTTTT.

Concerning this clonotype: Given a much more abundant clone one base away, this may be a read error. The conserved closing phenylalanine or tryptophan is absent in this CDR3, likely reflecting a read error. The chain employs TRBV28 and TRBJ1-2, with D hard to call. Germline CDR1 is MDHEN and CDR2 is SYDVKM. Trimming removed 7 bases at V and 6 bases at J, with 9 bases between. This CDR3 region has 11 residues. The DNA of the CDR3 is TGTGCCAGCACTCTAGCGGATGGCTACACCTAC. This encodes CASTLADGYTY.

This clonotype came up a few times. V and J are TRBV6-2 or TRBV6-3 and TRBJ2-7; D is possibly TRBD1 or TRBD2 (7 bases each). Per germline, CDR1 MNHEY and CDR2 SVGEGT. This CDR3 comprises 16 residues. The V and J ends lost 2 bases and 3 bases respectively, with 17 bases between them. For the CDR3, the DNA is TGTGCCAGCAGTTACCTTCGCGGGGGACAGAACTACGAGCAGTACTTC. Protein sequence: CASSYLRGGQNYEQYF.

The chain joins TRBV2 to TRBJ1-6, with 9 bases that match TRBD1. V dropped 4 bases and J dropped 7; count of bases not matched to a gene: 5. There are 15 residues in the CDR3. Looked up from germline, CDR1 is SNHLY and CDR2 is FYNNEI. As DNA, the CDR3 is TGTGCCAGCAGTGCAGAAGGGACAGGGAATTCACCCCTCCACTTT. Its translation is CASSAEGTGNSPLHF.

The table lists this clonotype with many counts. This chain links TRBV7-2 with TRBJ1-1; TRBD1 matches 9 bases. The CDR3 has 16 residues. Germline V gene data show CDR1 as SGHTA and CDR2 as FQGNSA. Germline trimming cut 6 bases from V and 3 bases from J; bases unmatched to any gene: 11. For the CDR3, the DNA is TGTGCCAGCAGTCCTACAGGGGGCGCCGGGGACACTGAAGCTTTCTTT. It translates to CASSPTGGAGDTEAFF.

This clonotype has at least ten counts. The chain uses TRBV4-2 and TRBJ2-2, with no clear D. From germline, CDR1 is LGHNA and CDR2 YNFKEQ. V shed 1 base and J shed 4 bases, with 4 bases lying between them. CDR3 length: 13 residues. The CDR3 coding sequence is TGTGCCAGCAGCCAAGGGAGCACCGGGGAGCTGTTTTTT. The encoded protein is CASSQGSTGELFF.